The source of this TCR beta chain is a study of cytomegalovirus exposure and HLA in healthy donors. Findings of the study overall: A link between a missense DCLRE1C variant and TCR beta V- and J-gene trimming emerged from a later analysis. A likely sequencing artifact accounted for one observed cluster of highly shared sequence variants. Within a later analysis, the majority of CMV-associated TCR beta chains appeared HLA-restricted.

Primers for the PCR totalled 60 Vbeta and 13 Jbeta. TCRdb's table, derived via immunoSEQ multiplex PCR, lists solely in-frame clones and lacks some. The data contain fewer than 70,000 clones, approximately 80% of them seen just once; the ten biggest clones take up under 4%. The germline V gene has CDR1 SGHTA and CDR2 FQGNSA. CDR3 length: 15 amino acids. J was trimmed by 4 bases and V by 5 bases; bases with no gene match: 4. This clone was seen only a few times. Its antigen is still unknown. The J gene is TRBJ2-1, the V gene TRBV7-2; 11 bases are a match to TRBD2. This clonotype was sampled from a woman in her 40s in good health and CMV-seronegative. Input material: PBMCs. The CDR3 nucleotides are TGTGCCAGCAGCATCGGGACTAGCGGATACAATGAGCAGTTCTTC. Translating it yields CASSIGTSGYNEQFF.